A single TCR beta chain is shown here with its context. This record comes from a study of blood T cell repertoires in COVID-19. V lost 6 bases, J lost 1 base, and 10 bases lay in between. The V gene's germline CDR1 is SGHRS and CDR2 YFSETQ. The CDR3 is 13 amino acids. Measured with immunoSEQ multiplex PCR; TCRdb has only the in-frame clones, and not every one. The sample yields tens of thousands of clones, under 85% seen once. The source is a woman older than 75 with acute or convalescent COVID-19. The chain uses TRBV5-1 and TRBJ1-1; D might be TRBD1 (5 bases). Sequenced material: peripheral blood. This chain's CDR3 is CASKGPRNTEAFF. CDR3 DNA: TGCGCCAGCAAGGGGCCTCGGAACACTGAAGCTTTCTTT.